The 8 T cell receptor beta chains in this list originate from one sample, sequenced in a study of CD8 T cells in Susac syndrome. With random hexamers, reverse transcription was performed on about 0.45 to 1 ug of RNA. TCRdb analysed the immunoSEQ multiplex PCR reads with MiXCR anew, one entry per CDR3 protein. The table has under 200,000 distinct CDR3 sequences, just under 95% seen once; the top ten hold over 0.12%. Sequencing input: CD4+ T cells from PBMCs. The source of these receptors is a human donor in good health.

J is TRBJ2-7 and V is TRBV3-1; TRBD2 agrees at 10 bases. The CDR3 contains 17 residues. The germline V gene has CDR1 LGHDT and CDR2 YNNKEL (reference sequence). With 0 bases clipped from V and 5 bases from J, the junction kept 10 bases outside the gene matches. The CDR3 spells CASSQDILAGVRDEQYF. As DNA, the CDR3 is TGTGCCAGCAGCCAAGATATCCTAGCGGGGGTTCGCGACGAGCAGTACTTC.

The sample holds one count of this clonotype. As DNA, the CDR3 is TGTGCCAGCAGTTTAGGGCAGGGGCCCCAAGAGACCCAGTACTTC. It translates to CASSLGQGPQETQYF. This chain links TRBV12-3 or TRBV12-4 with TRBJ2-5; D perhaps matches TRBD1 (6 bases). The V end lost 1 base, the J end lost 1 base, and 10 bases lay between the germline ends. The CDR3 spans 15 residues.

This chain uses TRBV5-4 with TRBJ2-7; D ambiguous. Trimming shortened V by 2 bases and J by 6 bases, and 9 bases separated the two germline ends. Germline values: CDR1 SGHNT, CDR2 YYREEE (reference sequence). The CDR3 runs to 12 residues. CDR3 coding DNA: TGTGCCAGCAGCTTCGACGAGCGCGAGCAGTACTTC. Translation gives CASSFDEREQYF. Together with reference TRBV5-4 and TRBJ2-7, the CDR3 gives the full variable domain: ETGVTQSPTHLIKTRGQQVTLRCSSQSGHNTVSWYQQALGQGPQFIFQYYREEENGRGNFPPRFSGLQFPNYSSELNVNALELDDSALYLCASSFDEREQYFGPGTRLTVT.

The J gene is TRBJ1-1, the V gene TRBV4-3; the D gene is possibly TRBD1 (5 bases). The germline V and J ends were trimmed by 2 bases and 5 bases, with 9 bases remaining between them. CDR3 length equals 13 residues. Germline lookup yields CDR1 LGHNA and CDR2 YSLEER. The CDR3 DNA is TGCGCCAGCAGCCAACGAGGGGCGACTGAAGCTTTCTTT. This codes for CASSQRGATEAFF.

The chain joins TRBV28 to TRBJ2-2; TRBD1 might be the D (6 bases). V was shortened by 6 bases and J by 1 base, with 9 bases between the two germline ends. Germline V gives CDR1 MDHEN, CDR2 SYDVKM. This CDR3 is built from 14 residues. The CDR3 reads CASRKQGNTGELFF. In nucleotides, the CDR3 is TGTGCCAGCAGGAAACAGGGGAACACCGGGGAGCTGTTTTTT.

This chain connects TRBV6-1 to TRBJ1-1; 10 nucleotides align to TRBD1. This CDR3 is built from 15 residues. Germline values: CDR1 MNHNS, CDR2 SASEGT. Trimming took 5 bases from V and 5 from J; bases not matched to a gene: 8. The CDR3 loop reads CASSFGDRGGTEAFF. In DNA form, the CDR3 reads TGTGCCAGCAGTTTCGGGGACAGGGGAGGGACTGAAGCTTTCTTT.

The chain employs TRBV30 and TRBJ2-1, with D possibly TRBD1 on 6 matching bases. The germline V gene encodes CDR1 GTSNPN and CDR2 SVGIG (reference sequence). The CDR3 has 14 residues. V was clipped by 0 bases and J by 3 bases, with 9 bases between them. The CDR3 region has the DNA TGTGCCTGGAGTGTAACAGGGCTCTACAATGAGCAGTTCTTC. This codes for CAWSVTGLYNEQFF.

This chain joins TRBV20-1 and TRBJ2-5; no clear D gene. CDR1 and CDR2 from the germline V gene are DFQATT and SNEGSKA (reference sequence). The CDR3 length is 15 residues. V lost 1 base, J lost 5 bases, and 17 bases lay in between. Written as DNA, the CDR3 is TGCAGTGCTAGAGTTTTTACTGGCCCCCCTGAGACCCAGTACTTC. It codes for CSARVFTGPPETQYF.